The sequence of this T cell receptor beta chain was determined in a study of blood T cell repertoires in COVID-19. About the study: Both acute and convalescent COVID-19 samples were obtained from the United States, Italy and Spain.

Per the original methods: Quantification of nucleated cells was approximated via reference gene primer amplification. This table comes from immunoSEQ multiplex PCR, and its TCRdb copy is limited to in-frame clones, with some not included. From that table come the V and J calls and clone size; the DNA was used to work out D and trimming. The repertoire holds roughly 40,000 clones, with about 88% as singletons. CDR3 length: 15 amino acids. Looked up from germline, CDR1 is SGDLS and CDR2 is YYNGEE. The V end lost 1 base, the J end lost 4 bases, and 12 bases lay between the germline ends. The material sequenced was peripheral blood. This chain links TRBV9 with TRBJ1-3, with a weak D call TRBD1 (5 bases). This receptor was taken from a man over 45 in a cohort sampled during active COVID-19. Here the CDR3 reads CASSVSGAGGNTIYF. In DNA, the CDR3 is TGTGCCAGCAGCGTATCTGGGGCTGGAGGAAACACCATATATTTT. The whole variable domain, remainder taken from reference TRBV9 and TRBJ1-3, is DSGVTQTPKHLITATGQRVTLRCSPRSGDLSVYWYQQSLDQGLQFLIQYYNGEERAKGNILERFSAQQFPDLHSELNLSSLELGDSALYFCASSVSGAGGNTIYFGEGSWLTVV.